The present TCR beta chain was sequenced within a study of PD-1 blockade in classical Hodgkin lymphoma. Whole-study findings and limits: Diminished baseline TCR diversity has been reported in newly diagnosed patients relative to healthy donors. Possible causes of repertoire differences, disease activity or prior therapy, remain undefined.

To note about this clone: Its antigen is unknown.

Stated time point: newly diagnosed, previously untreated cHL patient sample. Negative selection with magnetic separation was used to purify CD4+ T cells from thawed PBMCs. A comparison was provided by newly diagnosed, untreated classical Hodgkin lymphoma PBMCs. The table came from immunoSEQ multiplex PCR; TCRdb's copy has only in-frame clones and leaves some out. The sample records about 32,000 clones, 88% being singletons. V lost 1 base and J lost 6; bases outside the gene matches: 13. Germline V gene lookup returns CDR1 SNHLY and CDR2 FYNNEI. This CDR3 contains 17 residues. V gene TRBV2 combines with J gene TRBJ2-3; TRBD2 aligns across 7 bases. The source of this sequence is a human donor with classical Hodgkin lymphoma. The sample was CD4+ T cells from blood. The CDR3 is CASSEDPLAGVSDTQYF. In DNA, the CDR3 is TGTGCCAGCAGTGAAGACCCGCTGGCGGGAGTCTCTGATACGCAGTATTTT.